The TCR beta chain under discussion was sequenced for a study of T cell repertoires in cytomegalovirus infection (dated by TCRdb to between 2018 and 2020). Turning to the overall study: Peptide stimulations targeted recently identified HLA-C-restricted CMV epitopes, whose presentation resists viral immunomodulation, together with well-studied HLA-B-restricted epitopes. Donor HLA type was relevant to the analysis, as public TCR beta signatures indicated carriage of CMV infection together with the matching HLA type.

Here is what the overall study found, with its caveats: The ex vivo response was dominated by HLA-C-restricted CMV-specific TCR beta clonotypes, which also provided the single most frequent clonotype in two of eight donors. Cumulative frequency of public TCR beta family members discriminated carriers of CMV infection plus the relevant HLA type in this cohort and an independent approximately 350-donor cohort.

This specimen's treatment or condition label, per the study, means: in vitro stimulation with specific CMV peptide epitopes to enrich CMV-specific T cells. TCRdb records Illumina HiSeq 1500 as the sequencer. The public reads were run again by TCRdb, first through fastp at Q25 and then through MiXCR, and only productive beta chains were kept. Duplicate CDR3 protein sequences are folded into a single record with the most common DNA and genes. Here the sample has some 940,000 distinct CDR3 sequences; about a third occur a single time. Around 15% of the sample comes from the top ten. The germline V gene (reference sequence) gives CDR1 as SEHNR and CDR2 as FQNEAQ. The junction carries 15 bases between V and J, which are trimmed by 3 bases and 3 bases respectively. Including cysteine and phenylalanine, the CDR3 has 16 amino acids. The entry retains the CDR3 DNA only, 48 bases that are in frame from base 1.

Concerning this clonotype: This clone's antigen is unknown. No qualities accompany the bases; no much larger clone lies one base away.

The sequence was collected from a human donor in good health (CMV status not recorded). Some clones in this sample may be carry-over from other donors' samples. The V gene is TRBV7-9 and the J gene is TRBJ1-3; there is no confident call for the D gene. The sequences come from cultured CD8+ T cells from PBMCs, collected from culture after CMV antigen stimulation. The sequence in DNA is TGTGCCAGCAGCTTCCCCAGCCATGGAGGTGGAAACACCATATATTTT. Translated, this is CASSFPSHGGGNTIYF.